This T cell receptor beta chain emerged from a study of T-cell reconstitution after alpha-beta-depleted transplantation in children. On this clonotype itself: Antigen unknown.

The V gene's germline CDR1 is SGDLS and CDR2 YYNGEE. V lost 3 bases, J lost 2 bases, and 4 bases stayed unmatched. This CDR3 contains 15 residues. Regarding the study as a whole: Reportedly, roughly two months post-transplant, alpha-beta T cells arose from several hundred expanded graft clones. T cells produced anew were the main source of T-cell counts and diversity one year after transplant. Day-60 TCRbeta diversity that was high in some patients was derived from surviving recipient T cells and thymic progenitors.

A library of TCRbeta sequences, prepared with unique molecular identifiers, was generated. A single record per CDR3 protein comes from TCRdb applying MiXCR to the PCR reads. The data show approximately 270,000 distinct CDR3 sequences, with 20% to 30% seen just once and around 4.8% held by the top ten. This TCR was recovered from a female patient aged 2 to 10 who had a stem cell transplant for congenital amegakaryocytic thrombocytopenia, so the T cells may come from the graft donor. The V call is TRBV9, the J call TRBJ2-1; 8 nucleotides align to TRBD2. This material consisted of PBMCs, mostly from graft donor cells, taken 360 days after TCRalphabeta/CD19-depleted stem cell transplant. In DNA, the CDR3 is TGTGCCAGCAGCGCCGCTAGCGGGCCCTACAATGAGCAGTTCTTC. The encoded protein is CASSAASGPYNEQFF.